Each of the 12 T cell receptor beta chains below was sequenced from the same sample in a study of OX40 agonist ivuxolimab in advanced cancers. Here immunoSEQ multiplex PCR was the method, and the copy in TCRdb shows in-frame clones only, minus some. The data contain some 100,000 clones, roughly nine tenths of them singletons. The starting material was CD4+ or CD8+ T cells sorted from blood, obtained in a trial of the OX40 agonist ivuxolimab. All receptors derive from an adult with an advanced solid tumor such as melanoma, head and neck, liver or kidney cancer.

The count of this clone is one. The genes are TRBV7-2 and TRBJ2-3, with 9 bases aligning to TRBD2. The CDR3 is 15 amino acids. The V gene end was trimmed by 3 bases and the J gene end by 7 bases; junction bases not matched to a gene: 8. Germline V lookup: CDR1 SGHTA, CDR2 FQGNSA. The CDR3 DNA sequence: TGTGCCAGCAGCTTCTTAGCGGGAGCCGTGAATACGCAGTATTTT. Protein sequence: CASSFLAGAVNTQYF.

The chain joins TRBV2 to TRBJ2-1; D is perhaps TRBD1 or TRBD2 (5 bases each). The CDR3 has 13 residues. V lost 7 bases, J lost 2 bases, and 9 bases lay in between. Germline V gene sequence: CDR1 SNHLY, CDR2 FYNNEI. The CDR3 nucleotides are TGTGCCAGCATGGGGGTCACCTACAATGAGCAGTTCTTC. Translated, it gives CASMGVTYNEQFF.

This clone was observed a single time. This chain uses TRBV6-6 with TRBJ2-7; D not certain. There are 14 residues in the CDR3. Looked up from germline, CDR1 is MNHNY and CDR2 is SVGAGI (reference sequence). V gave up 2 bases and J gave up 3 bases, with 11 bases separating them. CDR3 in amino acids: CASSYPPRIYEQYF. The CDR3 DNA reads TGTGCCAGCAGTTACCCCCCCAGGATCTACGAGCAGTACTTC.

V usage is TRBV7-8 and J usage is TRBJ2-7; 9 bases align to TRBD2. The CDR3 covers 15 residues. Germline CDR1 is SGHVS and CDR2 is FQNEAQ. J was trimmed by 5 bases and V by 0 bases; bases with no gene match: 5. CDR3 coding DNA: TGTGCCAGCAGCTTAGCGGGCGGGAGGGCCCACGAGCAGTACTTC. Its protein product is CASSLAGGRAHEQYF.

This clone appeared a single time. V gene TRBV28 combines with J gene TRBJ2-1, with D perhaps matching TRBD2 (6 bases). Germline CDR1 reads MDHEN; CDR2 reads SYDVKM. V was shortened by 4 bases and J by 6 bases, with 16 bases between the two germline ends. This CDR3 contains 15 residues. The CDR3 coding sequence is TGTGCCAGCAGTTCTCGGACGGGAGTGAGCAATGAGCAGTTCTTC. Its protein product is CASSSRTGVSNEQFF. Full variable domain (outside the CDR3, taken from reference TRBV28 and TRBJ2-1): DVKVTQSSRYLVKRTGEKVFLECVQDMDHENMFWYRQDPGLGLRLIYFSYDVKMKEKGDIPEGYSVSREKKERFSLILESASTNQTSMYLCASSSRTGVSNEQFFGPGTRLTVL.

The chain is built from TRBV5-1 and TRBJ1-4; no definite D call. Deletions cut 1 base from V and 0 bases from J, with 10 bases between. This CDR3 contains 16 residues. Germline CDR1 SGHRS, CDR2 YFSETQ. CDR3 loop: CASSLFDSTTNEKLFF. The CDR3 DNA reads as TGCGCCAGCAGCTTGTTTGACTCCACAACTAATGAAAAACTGTTTTTT.

The chain couples TRBV7-8 to TRBJ2-5; D is undetermined. The V end lost 5 bases, the J end lost 7 bases, and 14 bases lay between the germline ends. Germline CDR1 reads SGHVS; CDR2 reads FQNEAQ. The length of the CDR3 is 13 residues. CDR3 loop: CASSPTSPATQYF. In DNA form, the CDR3 reads TGTGCCAGCAGCCCAACCTCCCCGGCGACCCAGTACTTC. Filled out from reference TRBV7-8 and TRBJ2-5, the complete variable domain reads GAGVSQSPRYKVAKRGQDVALRCDPISGHVSLFWYQQALGQGPEFLTYFQNEAQLDKSGLPSDRFFAERPEGSVSTLKIQRTQQEDSAVYLCASSPTSPATQYFGPGTRLLVL.

V is TRBV5-1 and J is TRBJ2-2; 7 bases are a match to TRBD1. Germline CDR1 reads SGHRS; CDR2 reads YFSETQ. V lost 5 bases to trimming and J lost 3 bases; unmatched junction nucleotides: 4. The CDR3 runs to 14 residues. CDR3 DNA sequence: TGCGCCAGCAGACTACAGGGGTACACCGGGGAGCTGTTTTTT. Protein product: CASRLQGYTGELFF.

This chain connects TRBV29-1 to TRBJ2-1, with D tentatively TRBD1 (6 bases). V was pared by 3 bases and J by 5 bases, with 14 bases between. The length of the CDR3 is 14 residues. Germline V gene data show CDR1 as SQVTM and CDR2 as ANQGSEA. The CDR3 sequence is CSVEFWGRHNEQFF. CDR3 DNA sequence: TGCAGCGTTGAGTTCTGGGGGCGTCACAATGAGCAGTTCTTC.

The rearrangement links TRBV5-1 to TRBJ2-1; 9 nucleotides line up with TRBD1. Per germline, CDR1 SGHRS and CDR2 YFSETQ. This CDR3 is 15 amino acids long. V gave up 4 bases and J gave up 4 bases; unmatched junction bases: 6. The CDR3 protein is CASSPGQGGYNEQFF. CDR3 nucleotide sequence: TGCGCCAGCAGCCCGGGACAGGGAGGGTACAATGAGCAGTTCTTC.

This clone was detected only once. The V gene is TRBV30, the J gene TRBJ2-5; 9 bases line up with TRBD2. The J call is uncertain, as TRBJ2-7 better fits the DNA end. Germline-derived CDR1 and CDR2 are GTSNPN and SVGIG (reference sequence). The CDR3 runs to 14 residues. The CDR3 DNA reads TGTGCCTGGAGTCGGGCGGGAGGGCGGTACGAGCAGTACTTC. It is translated as CAWSRAGGRYEQYF.

The genes are TRBV6-5 and TRBJ2-5; TRBD1 aligns across 9 bases. The CDR3 consists of 15 residues. The germline V gene has CDR1 MNHEY and CDR2 SVGAGI. V dropped 5 bases and J dropped 5; count of bases not matched to a gene: 9. CDR3: CASSRRTGGEETQYF. CDR3 DNA sequence: TGTGCCAGCAGTCGACGAACAGGGGGCGAGGAGACCCAGTACTTC.